Listed here are 3 T cell receptor beta chains from one sample, sequenced in a study of CD8+ T cells in alopecia areata. Treatment noted: oral pan-JAK inhibitor, 5-10 mg twice daily. Sequencing used cDNA as its template, made by extracting RNA and reverse transcribing it. Repertoires were generated with immunoSEQ multiplex PCR, while TCRdb's copy carries only in-frame clones and drops some. In the table there are some 150,000 clones, around 87% of which are singletons. This specimen was CD8+ T cells sorted from blood, taken at week 4, from a patient treated with tofacitinib. Receptors originate from a human donor with alopecia areata.

This rearrangement joins TRBV7-9 to TRBJ2-1; TRBD1 might be the D (6 bases). Per the germline V gene, CDR1 is SEHNR and CDR2 is FQNEAQ (reference sequence). V lost 4 bases, J lost 0 bases, and 10 bases lay in between. This CDR3 is 15 amino acids long. This CDR3 is CASSSRQDSYNEQFF. Here the CDR3 DNA reads TGTGCCAGCAGCTCACGACAGGACTCCTACAATGAGCAGTTCTTC.

V and J are TRBV7-9 and TRBJ2-1; 7 nucleotides match TRBD2. Trimming removed 1 base from V and 10 bases from J; junction bases left unmatched: 7. Germline V gives CDR1 SEHNR, CDR2 FQNEAQ (reference sequence). The CDR3 loop spans 14 amino acids. The CDR3 spells CASSLERGAREQFF. DNA of the CDR3: TGTGCCAGCAGCTTAGAGCGGGGAGCTCGCGAGCAGTTCTTC.

This chain connects TRBV30 to TRBJ1-1; D is possibly TRBD1 (6 bases). Germline V gene sequence: CDR1 GTSNPN, CDR2 SVGIG (reference sequence). V was cut by 6 bases and J by 2 bases, with 13 bases left in between. This CDR3 contains 13 residues. As DNA, the CDR3 is TGTGCCTGTACTACAGGGTCCAACACTGAAGCTTTCTTT. Its translation: CACTTGSNTEAFF.